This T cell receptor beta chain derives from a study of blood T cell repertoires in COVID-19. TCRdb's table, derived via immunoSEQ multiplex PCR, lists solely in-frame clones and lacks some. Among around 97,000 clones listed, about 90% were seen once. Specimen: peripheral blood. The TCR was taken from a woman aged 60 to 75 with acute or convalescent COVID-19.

The CDR3 spells CASSSGQRGGYTF. CDR3 bases: TGTGCCAGCAGCTCCGGACAGAGGGGGGGCTACACCTTC. This chain connects TRBV12-3 or TRBV12-4 to TRBJ1-2, with D possibly matching TRBD1 (6 bases). The CDR3 is 13 amino acids. Trimming took off 6 bases at V and 8 bases at J, with 16 bases between the two ends.